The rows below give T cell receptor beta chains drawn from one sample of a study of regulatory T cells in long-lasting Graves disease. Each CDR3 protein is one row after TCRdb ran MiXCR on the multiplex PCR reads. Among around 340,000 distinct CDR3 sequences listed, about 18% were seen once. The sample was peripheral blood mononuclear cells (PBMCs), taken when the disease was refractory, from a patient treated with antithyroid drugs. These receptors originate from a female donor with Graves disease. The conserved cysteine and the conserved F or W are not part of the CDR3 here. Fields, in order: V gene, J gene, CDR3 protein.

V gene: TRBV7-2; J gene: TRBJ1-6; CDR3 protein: VSSRGTYNSPLH
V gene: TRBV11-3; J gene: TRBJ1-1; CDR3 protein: ASTPLPGTEAF
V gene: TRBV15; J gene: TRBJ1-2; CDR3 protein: ATRNTTRHEIHGYT
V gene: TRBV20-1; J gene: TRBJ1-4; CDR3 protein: SARELPGEKLF
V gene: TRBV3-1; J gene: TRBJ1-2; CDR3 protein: ASSRTEGLAGYT
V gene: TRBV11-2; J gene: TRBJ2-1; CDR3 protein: ASRSTSGRPLKEQF
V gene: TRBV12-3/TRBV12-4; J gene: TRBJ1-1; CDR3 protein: ASTRRGRTEAF
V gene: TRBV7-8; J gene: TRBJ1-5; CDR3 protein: ASSLVARGDQPQH
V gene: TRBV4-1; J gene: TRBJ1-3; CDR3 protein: ASSQGQQGARGNTIY
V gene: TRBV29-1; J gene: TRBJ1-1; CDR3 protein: SVEGGNRGAMNTEAF